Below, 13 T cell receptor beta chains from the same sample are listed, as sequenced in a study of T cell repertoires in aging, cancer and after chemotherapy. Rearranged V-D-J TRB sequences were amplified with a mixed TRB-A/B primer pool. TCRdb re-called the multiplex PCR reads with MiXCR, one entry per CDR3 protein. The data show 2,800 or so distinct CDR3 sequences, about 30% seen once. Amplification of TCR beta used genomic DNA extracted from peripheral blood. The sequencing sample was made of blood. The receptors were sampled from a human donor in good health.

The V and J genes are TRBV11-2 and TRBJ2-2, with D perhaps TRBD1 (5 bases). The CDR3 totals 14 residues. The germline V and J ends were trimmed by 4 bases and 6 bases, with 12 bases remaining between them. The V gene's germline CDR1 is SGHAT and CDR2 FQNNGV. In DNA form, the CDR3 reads TGTGCCAGCAGCTCTCCGTTAGGGGCCGGGGAGCTGTTTTTT. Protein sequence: CASSSPLGAGELFF.

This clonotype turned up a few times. CDR3 coding DNA: TGTGCCAGCAGCACTAGCAGGACAGATACGCAGTATTTT. As protein: CASSTSRTDTQYF. This chain joins TRBV6-2 or TRBV6-3 and TRBJ2-3; tentatively, D is TRBD2 (6 bases). The CDR3 covers 13 residues. The V and J ends lost 6 bases and 3 bases respectively, with 10 bases between them. Germline CDR1 reads MNHEY; CDR2 reads SVGEGT.

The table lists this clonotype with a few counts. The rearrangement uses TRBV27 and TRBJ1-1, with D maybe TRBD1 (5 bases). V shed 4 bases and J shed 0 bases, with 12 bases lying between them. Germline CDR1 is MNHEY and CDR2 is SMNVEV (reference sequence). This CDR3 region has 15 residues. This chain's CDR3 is CASSSGQIMNTEAFF. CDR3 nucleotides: TGTGCCAGCAGTTCGGGGCAGATTATGAACACTGAAGCTTTCTTT.

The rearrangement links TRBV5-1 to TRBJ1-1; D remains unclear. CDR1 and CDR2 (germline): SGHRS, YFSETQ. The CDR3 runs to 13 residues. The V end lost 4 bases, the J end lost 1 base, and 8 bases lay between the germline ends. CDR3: CASSPDGNTEAFF. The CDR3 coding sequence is TGCGCCAGCAGCCCGGACGGGAACACTGAAGCTTTCTTT.

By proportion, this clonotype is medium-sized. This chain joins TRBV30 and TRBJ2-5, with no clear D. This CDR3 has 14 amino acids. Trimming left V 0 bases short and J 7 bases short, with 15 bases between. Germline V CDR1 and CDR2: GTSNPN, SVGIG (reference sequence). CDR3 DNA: TGTGCCTGGAGTGTCGGGCAACTCAAGGGGACCCAGTACTTC. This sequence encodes CAWSVGQLKGTQYF.

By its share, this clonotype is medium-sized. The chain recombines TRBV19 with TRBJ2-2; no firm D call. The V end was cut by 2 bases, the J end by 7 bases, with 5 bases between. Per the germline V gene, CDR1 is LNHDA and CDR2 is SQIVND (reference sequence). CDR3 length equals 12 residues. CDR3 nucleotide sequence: TGTGCCAGTAGTATAAGGAGCGGGGAGCTGTTTTTT. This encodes CASSIRSGELFF.

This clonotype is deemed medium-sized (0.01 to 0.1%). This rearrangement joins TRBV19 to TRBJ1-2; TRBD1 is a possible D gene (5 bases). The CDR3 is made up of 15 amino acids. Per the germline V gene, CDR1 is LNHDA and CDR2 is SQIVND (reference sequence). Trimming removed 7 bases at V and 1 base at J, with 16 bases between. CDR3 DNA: TGTGCCAGTATTCCAGAGGCAGGGAGTAACTATGGCTACACCTTC. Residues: CASIPEAGSNYGYTF.

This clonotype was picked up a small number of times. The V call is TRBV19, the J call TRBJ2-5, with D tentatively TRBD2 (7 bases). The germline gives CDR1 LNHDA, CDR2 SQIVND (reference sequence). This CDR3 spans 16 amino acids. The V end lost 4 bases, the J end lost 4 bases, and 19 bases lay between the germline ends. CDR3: CASSSGLGRGGETQYF. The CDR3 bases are TGTGCCAGTAGTAGTGGACTAGGGAGGGGGGGAGAGACCCAGTACTTC.

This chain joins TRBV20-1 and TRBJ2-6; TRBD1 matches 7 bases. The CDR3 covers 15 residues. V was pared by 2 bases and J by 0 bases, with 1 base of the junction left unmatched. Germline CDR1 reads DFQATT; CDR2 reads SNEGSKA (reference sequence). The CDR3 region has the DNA TGCAGTGCTAGAACAGGGGTCTCTGGGGCCAACGTCCTGACTTTC. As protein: CSARTGVSGANVLTF.

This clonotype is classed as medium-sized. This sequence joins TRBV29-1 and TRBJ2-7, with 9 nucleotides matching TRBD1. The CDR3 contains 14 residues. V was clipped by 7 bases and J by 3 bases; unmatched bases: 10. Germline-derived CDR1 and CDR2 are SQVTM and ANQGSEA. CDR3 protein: CSAGVRTGDYEQYF. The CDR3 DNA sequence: TGCAGCGCTGGGGTGAGGACAGGGGACTACGAGCAGTACTTC.

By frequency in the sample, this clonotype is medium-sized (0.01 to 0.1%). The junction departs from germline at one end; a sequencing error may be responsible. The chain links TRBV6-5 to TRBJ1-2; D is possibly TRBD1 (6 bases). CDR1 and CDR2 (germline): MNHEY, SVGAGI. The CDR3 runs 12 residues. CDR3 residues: CASSSTRTDINF. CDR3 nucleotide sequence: TGTGCCAGCTCGTCGACCCGGACAGATATTAACTTC.

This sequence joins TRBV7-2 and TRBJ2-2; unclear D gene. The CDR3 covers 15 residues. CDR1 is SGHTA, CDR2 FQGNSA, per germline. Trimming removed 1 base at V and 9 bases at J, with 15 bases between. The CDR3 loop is CASSLDQAAPWELFF. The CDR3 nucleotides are TGTGCCAGCAGCTTAGATCAGGCTGCACCGTGGGAGCTGTTTTTT.

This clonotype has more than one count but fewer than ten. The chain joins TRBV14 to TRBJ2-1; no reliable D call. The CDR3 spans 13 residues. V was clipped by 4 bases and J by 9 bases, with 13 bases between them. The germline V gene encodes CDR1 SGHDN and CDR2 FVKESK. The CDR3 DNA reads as TGTGCCAGCAGCCTCATGGGCAGCCTTGAGCAGTTCTTC. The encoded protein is CASSLMGSLEQFF.